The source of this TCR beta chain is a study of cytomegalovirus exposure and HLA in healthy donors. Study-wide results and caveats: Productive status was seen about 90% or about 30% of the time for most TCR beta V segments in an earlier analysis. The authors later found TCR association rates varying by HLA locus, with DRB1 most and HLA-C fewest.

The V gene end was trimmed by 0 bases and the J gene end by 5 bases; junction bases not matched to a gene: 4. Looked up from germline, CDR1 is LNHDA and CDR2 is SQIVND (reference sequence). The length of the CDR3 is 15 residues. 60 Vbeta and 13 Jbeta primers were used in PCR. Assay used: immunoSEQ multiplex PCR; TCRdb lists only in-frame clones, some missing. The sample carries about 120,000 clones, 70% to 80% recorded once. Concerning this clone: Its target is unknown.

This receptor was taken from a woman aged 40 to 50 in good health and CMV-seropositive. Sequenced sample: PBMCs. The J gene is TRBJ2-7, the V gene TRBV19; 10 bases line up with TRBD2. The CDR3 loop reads CASSIEPSGSHEQYF. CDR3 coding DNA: TGTGCCAGTAGTATAGAGCCTAGCGGGAGCCACGAGCAGTACTTC.